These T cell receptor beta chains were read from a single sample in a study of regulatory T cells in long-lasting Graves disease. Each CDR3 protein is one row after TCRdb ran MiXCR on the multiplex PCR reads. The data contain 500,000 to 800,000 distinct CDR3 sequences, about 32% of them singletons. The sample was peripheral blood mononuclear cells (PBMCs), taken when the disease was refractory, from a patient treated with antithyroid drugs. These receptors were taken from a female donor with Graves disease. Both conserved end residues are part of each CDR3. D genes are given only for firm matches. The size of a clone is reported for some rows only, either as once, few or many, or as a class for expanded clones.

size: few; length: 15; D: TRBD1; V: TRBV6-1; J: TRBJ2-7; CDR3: CASSDPGQGAREQYF; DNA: TGTGCCAGCAGCGATCCGGGACAGGGGGCGAGAGAGCAGTACTTC
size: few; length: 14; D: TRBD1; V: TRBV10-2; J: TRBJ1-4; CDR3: CASSDRGKNEKLFF; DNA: TGCGCCAGCAGCGACAGGGGGAAGAATGAAAAACTGTTTTTT
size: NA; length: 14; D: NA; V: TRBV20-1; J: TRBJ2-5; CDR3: CSARESAIQETQYF; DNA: TGCAGTGCTAGAGAGTCGGCTATCCAAGAGACCCAGTACTTC
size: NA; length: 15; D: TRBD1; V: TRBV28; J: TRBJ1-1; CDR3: CASSSSQGAQTEAFF; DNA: TGTGCCAGCAGTTCATCACAGGGGGCGCAAACTGAAGCTTTCTTT
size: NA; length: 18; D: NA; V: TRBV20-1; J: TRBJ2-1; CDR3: CSARDHPTGPSSYNEQFF; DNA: TGCAGTGCTAGAGATCACCCAACCGGGCCCAGCTCCTACAATGAGCAGTTCTTC
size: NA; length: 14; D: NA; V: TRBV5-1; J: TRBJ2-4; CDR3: CASSPTLAKNIQYF; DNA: TGCGCCAGCAGCCCGACTCTAGCCAAAAACATTCAGTACTTC
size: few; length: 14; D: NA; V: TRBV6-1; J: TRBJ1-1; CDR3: CASLVGAKETEAFF; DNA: TGTGCCAGCTTGGTTGGGGCGAAAGAGACTGAAGCTTTCTTT
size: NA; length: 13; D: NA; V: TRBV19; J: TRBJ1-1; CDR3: CASRGTRMGEAFF; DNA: TGTGCCAGTAGGGGGACCCGAATGGGAGAAGCTTTCTTT
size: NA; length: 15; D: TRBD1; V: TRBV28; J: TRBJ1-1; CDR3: CASSLPLTGAQGAFF; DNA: TGTGCCAGCAGTTTACCCCTGACAGGGGCCCAGGGAGCTTTCTTT
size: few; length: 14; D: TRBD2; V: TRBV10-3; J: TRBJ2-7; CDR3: CAISLTSAAYEQYF; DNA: TGTGCCATCAGTCTGACTAGCGCAGCCTACGAGCAGTACTTC
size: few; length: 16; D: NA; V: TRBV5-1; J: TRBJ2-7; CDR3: CASSFTGASGSYEQYF; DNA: TGCGCCAGCAGCTTCACCGGGGCCAGCGGGTCCTACGAGCAGTACTTC
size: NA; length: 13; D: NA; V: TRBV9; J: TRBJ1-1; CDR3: CASSVEGGTEAFF; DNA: TGTGCCAGCAGCGTAGAGGGGGGCACTGAAGCTTTCTTT
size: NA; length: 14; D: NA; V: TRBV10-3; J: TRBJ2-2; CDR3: CAITNSGGTGELFF; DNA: TGTGCCATCACGAATAGCGGTGGGACCGGGGAGCTGTTTTTT
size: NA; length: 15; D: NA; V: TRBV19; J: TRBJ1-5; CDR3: CASSRNREGNQPQHF; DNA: TGTGCCAGCTCGAGGAACAGGGAGGGCAATCAGCCCCAGCATTTT
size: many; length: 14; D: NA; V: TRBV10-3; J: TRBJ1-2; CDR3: CAISVKGESSGYTF; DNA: TGTGCCATCAGTGTTAAGGGGGAGTCGTCTGGCTACACCTTC
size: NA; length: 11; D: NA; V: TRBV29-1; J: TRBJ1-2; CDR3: CRVLGENGYTF; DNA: TGCAGGGTCCTAGGTGAGAATGGCTACACCTTC
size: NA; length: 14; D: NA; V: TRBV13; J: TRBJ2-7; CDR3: CASSPTGGIYEQYF; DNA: TGTGCCAGCAGCCCAACCGGCGGGATCTACGAGCAGTACTTC
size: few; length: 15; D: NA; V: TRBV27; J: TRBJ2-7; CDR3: CASSLRGFVSYEQYF; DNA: TGTGCCAGCAGTCTTCGGGGTTTCGTCTCCTACGAGCAGTACTTC
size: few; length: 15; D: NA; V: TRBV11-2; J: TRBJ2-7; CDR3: CASSLGASAAYEQYF; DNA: TGTGCCAGCAGCTTAGGGGCTAGCGCTGCCTACGAGCAGTACTTC
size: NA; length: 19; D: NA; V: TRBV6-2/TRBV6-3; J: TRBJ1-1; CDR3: CASSYSSRGFLGMNTEAFF; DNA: TGTGCCAGCAGTTACTCGAGTAGAGGGTTCCTAGGCATGAACACTGAAGCTTTCTTT
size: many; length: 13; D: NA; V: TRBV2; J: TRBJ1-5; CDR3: CASRAGYNQPQHF; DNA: TGTGCCAGCAGGGCGGGGTACAATCAGCCCCAGCATTTT
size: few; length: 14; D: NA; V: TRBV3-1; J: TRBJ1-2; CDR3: CASSRQDAQHGYTF; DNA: TGTGCCAGCAGTAGACAGGACGCCCAACATGGCTACACCTTC
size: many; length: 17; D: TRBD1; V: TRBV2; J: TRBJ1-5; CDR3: CASRGTPGTGMGQPQHF; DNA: TGTGCCAGCAGAGGCACCCCTGGGACAGGGATGGGTCAGCCCCAGCATTTT
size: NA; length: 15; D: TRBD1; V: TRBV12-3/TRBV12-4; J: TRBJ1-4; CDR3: CASSLTGQGREKLFF; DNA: TGTGCCAGCAGCCTCACGGGACAGGGGAGAGAAAAACTGTTTTTT
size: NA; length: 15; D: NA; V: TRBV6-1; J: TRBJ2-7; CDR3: CASSQDYQGTLWQYF; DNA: TGTGCCAGCAGTCAAGACTACCAGGGTACGCTTTGGCAGTACTTC
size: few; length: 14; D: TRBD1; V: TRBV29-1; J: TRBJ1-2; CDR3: CSAGGAGGAYGYTF; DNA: TGCAGCGCCGGTGGGGCAGGGGGCGCCTATGGCTACACCTTC
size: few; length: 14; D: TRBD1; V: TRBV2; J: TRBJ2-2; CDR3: CASTGQDSTGELFF; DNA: TGTGCCAGCACCGGACAGGACAGCACCGGGGAGCTGTTTTTT
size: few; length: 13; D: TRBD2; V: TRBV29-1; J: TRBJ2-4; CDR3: CSVEGRGRNIQYF; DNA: TGCAGCGTTGAGGGGAGGGGTCGGAACATTCAGTACTTC
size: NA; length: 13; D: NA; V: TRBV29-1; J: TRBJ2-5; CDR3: CSFEFWGRETQYF; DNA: TGCAGCTTCGAATTCTGGGGGAGAGAGACCCAGTACTTC
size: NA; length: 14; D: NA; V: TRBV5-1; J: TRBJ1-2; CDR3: CASSSDSTVGGYTF; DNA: TGCGCCAGCAGCTCCGACAGTACGGTGGGGGGCTACACCTTC
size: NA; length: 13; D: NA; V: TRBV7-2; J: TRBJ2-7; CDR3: CASSPSWGYEQYF; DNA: TGTGCCAGCAGCCCCAGCTGGGGGTACGAGCAGTACTTC
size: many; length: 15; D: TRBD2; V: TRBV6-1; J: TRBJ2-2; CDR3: CASSATGTSPGELFF; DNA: TGTGCCAGCAGTGCCACCGGGACTAGTCCCGGGGAGCTGTTTTTT
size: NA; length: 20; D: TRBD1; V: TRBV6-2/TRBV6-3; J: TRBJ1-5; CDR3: CASSYSKGRTGGGSNQPQHF; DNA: TGTGCCAGCAGTTACTCGAAGGGGAGGACAGGGGGCGGGAGCAATCAGCCCCAGCATTTT
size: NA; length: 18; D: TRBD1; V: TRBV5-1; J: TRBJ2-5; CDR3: CASSTRSCYRGSQETQYF; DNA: TGCGCCAGCAGTACTCGCTCCTGTTACAGGGGGTCGCAAGAGACCCAGTACTTC
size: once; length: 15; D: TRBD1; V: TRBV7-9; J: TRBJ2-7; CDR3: CASSSRTGQHYEQYF; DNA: TGTGCCAGCAGCTCCCGGACAGGGCAGCACTACGAGCAGTACTTC
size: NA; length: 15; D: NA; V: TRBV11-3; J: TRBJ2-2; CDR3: CASSYSLQGSGELFF; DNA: TGTGCCAGCAGCTACTCCCTACAGGGTTCCGGGGAGCTGTTTTTT
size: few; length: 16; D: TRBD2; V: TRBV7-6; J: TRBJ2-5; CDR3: CASSSNFGGRRETQYF; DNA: TGTGCCAGCAGCTCCAATTTCGGCGGGAGAAGAGAGACCCAGTACTTC
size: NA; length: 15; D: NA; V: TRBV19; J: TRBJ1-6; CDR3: CASSISDSHNSPLHF; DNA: TGTGCCAGTAGTATCTCGGACAGCCATAATTCACCCCTCCACTTT
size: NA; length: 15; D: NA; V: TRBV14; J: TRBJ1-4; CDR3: CTSSLGGIQGEKLFF; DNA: TGTACCAGCAGCCTAGGAGGGATACAGGGAGAAAAACTGTTTTTT
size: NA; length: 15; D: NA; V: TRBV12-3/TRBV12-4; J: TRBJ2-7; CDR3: CASSSQSGPAYEQYF; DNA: TGTGCCAGCAGTTCCCAGTCCGGGCCCGCCTACGAGCAGTACTTC
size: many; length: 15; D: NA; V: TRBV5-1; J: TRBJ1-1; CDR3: CASSLAGTVNTEAFF; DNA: TGTGCCAGCAGCTTAGCCGGGACGGTGAACACTGAAGCTTTCTTT
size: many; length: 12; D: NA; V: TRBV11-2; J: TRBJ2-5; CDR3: CASMRGGETQYF; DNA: TGTGCCAGCATGAGAGGGGGAGAGACCCAGTACTTC
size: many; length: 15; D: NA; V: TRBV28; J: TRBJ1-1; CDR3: CASSLLRGPNTEAFF; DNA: TGTGCCAGCAGTTTATTGCGGGGCCCGAACACTGAAGCTTTCTTT
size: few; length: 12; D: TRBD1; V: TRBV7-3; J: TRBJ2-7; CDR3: CATKREGTALYF; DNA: TGTGCCACCAAGAGAGAAGGGACAGCTTTGTACTTC
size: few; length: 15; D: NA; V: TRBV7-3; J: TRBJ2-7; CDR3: CASSPSGIGSYEQYF; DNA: TGTGCCAGCAGCCCATCGGGGATCGGGTCCTACGAGCAGTACTTC
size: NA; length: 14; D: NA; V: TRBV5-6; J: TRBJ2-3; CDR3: CASSLVPAGDTQYF; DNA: TGTGCCAGCAGCTTGGTACCGGCGGGAGATACGCAGTATTTT